This TCR beta chain originates from a study of CD8+CD57+ T cells in acquired aplastic anemia. Whole-study findings and limits: The study identified roughly 29 CD8+ CDR3 sequences shared by patients and controls.

In this sample, this clonotype turned up many times. Antigen unknown. The CDR3 spans 13 residues. The ends were cut back, 6 bases at V and 2 bases at J, with 9 bases in the middle. Germline CDR1 is SNHLY and CDR2 is FYNNEI. Previously, flow cytometry had revealed CD8+CD57+ cell expansion in the patients chosen for sequencing. Among the patients, all had severe acquired aplastic anemia. Blood was sampled before the patients had received any therapy. According to the study, genomic DNA was the template for TCR beta VDJ and CDR3 profiling. TCRdb redid the calling of the reads with MiXCR, one entry per CDR3 protein. The table lists over 150,000 distinct CDR3 sequences, approximately 48% of them singletons.

What was sequenced was sorted CD4+, CD8+, or CD8+CD57+ T cells (not recorded which) from PBMCs. The genes are TRBV2 and TRBJ2-3; no reliable D call. The receptor was isolated from a human donor with aplastic anemia. CDR3 DNA sequence: TGTGCCAGCAGGGACGGTATCACAGATACGCAGTATTTT. Protein: CASRDGITDTQYF.